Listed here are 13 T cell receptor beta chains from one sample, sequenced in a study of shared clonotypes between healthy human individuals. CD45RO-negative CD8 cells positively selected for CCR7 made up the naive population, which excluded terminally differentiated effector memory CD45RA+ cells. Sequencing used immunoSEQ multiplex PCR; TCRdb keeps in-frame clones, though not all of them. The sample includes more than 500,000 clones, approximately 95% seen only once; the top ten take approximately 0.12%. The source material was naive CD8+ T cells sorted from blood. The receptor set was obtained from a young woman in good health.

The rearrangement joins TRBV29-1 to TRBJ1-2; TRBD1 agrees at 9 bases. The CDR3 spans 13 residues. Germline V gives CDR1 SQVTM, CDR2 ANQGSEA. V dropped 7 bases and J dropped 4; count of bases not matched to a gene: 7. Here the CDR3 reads CSARTGDAYGYTF. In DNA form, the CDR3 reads TGCAGCGCCCGGACAGGGGATGCCTATGGCTACACCTTC.

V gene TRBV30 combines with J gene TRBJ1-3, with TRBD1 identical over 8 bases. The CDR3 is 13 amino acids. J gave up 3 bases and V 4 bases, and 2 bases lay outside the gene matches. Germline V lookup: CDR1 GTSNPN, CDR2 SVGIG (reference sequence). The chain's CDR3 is CAWIGTGGNTIYF. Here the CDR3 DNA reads TGTGCCTGGATCGGGACAGGTGGAAACACCATATATTTT.

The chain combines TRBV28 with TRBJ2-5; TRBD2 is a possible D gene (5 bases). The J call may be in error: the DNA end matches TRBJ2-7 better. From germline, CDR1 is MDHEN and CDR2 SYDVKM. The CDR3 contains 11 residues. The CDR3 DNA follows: TGTGCCAGCCCACGCGGGTACGAGCAGTACTTC. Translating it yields CASPRGYEQYF.

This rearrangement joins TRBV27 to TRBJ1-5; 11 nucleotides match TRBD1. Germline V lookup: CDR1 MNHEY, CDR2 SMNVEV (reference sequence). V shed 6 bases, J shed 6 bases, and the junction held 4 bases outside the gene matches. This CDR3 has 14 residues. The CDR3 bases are TGTGCCAGCAGGCCGGGACAGGGGGGTCAGCCCCAGCATTTT. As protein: CASRPGQGGQPQHF.

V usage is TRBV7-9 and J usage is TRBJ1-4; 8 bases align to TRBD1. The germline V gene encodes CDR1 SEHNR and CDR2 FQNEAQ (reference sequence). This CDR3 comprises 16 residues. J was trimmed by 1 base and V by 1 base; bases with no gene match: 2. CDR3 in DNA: TGTGCCAGCAGCTTAGGAGGACAGGGAACTAATGAAAAACTGTTTTTT. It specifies CASSLGGQGTNEKLFF.

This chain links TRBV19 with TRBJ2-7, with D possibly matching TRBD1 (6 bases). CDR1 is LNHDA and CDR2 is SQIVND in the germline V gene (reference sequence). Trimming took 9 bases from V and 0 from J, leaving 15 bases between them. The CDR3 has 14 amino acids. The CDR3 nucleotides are TGTGCCAGCGGGACCCAGGGGTACTCCTACGAGCAGTACTTC. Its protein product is CASGTQGYSYEQYF.

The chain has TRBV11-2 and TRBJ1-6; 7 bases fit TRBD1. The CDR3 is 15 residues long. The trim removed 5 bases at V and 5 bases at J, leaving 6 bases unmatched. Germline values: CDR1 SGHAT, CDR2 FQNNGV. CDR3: CASSHRGRHNSPLHF. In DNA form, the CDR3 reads TGTGCCAGCAGCCACAGGGGCCGCCATAATTCACCCCTCCACTTT.

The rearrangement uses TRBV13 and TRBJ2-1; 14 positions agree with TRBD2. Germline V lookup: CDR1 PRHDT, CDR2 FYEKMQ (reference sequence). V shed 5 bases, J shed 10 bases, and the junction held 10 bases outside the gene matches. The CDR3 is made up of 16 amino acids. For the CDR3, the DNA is TGTGCCAGCAGCGTCCAGGGACTAGCGGGAGCGGGCGAGCAGTTCTTC. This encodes CASSVQGLAGAGEQFF.

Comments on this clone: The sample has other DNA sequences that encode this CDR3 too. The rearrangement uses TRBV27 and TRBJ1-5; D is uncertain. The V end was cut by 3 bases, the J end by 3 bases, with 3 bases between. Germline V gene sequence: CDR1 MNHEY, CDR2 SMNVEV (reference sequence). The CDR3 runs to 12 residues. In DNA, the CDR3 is TGTGCCAGCAGTTTTGCCAATCAGCCCCAGCATTTT. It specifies CASSFANQPQHF.

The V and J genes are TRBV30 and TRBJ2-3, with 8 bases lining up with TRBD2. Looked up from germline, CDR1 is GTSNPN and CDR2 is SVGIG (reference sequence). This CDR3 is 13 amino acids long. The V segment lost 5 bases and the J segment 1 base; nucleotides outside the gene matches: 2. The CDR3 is CAWSTSGTDTQYF. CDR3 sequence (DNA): TGTGCCTGGTCGACTAGCGGCACAGATACGCAGTATTTT.

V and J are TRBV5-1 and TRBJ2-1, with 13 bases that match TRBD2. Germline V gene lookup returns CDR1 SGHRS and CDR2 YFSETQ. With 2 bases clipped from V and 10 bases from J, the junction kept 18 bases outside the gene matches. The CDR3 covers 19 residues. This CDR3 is CASSFIAVTSGRARAEQFF. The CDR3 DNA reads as TGCGCCAGCAGCTTTATCGCCGTTACTAGCGGGAGGGCCAGGGCCGAGCAGTTCTTC.

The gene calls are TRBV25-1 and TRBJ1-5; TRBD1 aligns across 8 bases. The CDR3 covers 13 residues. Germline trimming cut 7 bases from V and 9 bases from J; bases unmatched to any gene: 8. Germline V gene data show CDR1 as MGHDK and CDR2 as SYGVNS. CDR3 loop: CASNGQGDGPQHF. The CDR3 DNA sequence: TGTGCCAGCAATGGACAGGGTGATGGGCCCCAGCATTTT.

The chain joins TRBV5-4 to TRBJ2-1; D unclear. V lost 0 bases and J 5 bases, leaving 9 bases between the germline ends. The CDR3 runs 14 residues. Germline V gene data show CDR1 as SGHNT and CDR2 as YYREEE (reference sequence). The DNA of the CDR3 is TGTGCCAGCAGCTTGGATTTGACCAACAATGAGCAGTTCTTC. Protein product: CASSLDLTNNEQFF.